This entry features one T cell receptor (beta chain) sequence. This clonotype was counted only a few times. The specificity of this receptor is unknown. This likely came from a read error, as a far larger clone is one base away. All patients had node-negative disease on CT and PET/CT, and none had a history of other malignancies or prior chemotherapy or radiotherapy. At each of two time points, around 6 milliliters of peripheral venous blood were collected into EDTA tubes. PBMCs were isolated by Ficoll-Paque Plus density-gradient centrifugation. Right after collection, samples were placed at -80 degrees C and kept there until analysis. From the germline V gene, CDR1 is KGHDR and CDR2 is SFDVKD. From cysteine to phenylalanine, the CDR3 is 16 amino acids long. Only CDR3 DNA remains: 48 bases, in frame from the first base. The data stem from a study of prognosis after radiotherapy for stage I lung cancer listed by TCRdb under 2021. Study-wide context: Over 15 stage I NSCLC patients were enrolled in Nanjing, China, between 2018 and January 2019. There were around 15 patients with newly diagnosed primary stage I lung tumors and a handful of patients with oligometastatic NSCLC after surgical resection of the primary tumor. All patients were regarded as medically inoperable, because of comorbidities in about twelve patients and refusal of surgery in 7 or 8 patients. The cohort was made up of some twelve men and a handful of women, with a median age of around 70 years and an age range of 53 to 84 years. Squamous cell carcinoma histology was identified in about 7 patients, and adenocarcinoma histology was identified in more than ten patients. SBRT was given in 3 to 5 fractions with a biologically effective dose of at least 100 Gy, using image-guided IMRT or VMAT. No patient received concurrent therapy alongside SBRT. Distant metastases were developed by four of the 19 patients after SBRT, at a median of around seven months, whereas no significant progression was observed in the other 15 patients. This study profiled peripheral blood TCR beta repertoires from stage I NSCLC patients before and after stereotactic body radiotherapy and linked the repertoires to distant failure. The study took one blood sample before SBRT and one after SBRT from each of roughly 20 patients and sequenced all 40 or so samples. Findings and caveats that apply to the study as a whole: A decrease in unique TCR clone counts was observed after SBRT (median roughly 10,000 before versus around 6,200 after; Wilcoxon paired P=0.011). Tumor specificity of expanded TCR clones was not determined. All reported P values were unadjusted for multiple comparisons. Post-SBRT Shannon entropy and its change from baseline were lower in patients who developed distant metastases; baseline Shannon entropy was not associated with metastases. The study was limited by the small cohort and short follow-up, and independent validation of the study findings is required. TRBV and TRBJ usage frequencies reportedly differed by metastasis status, in two V genes at baseline and in about 10 V and two J genes after SBRT.

Two rounds of multiplex PCR were performed to amplify the TCR beta CDR3 region from genomic DNA. The first PCR round used primers specific to each TRBV and TRBJ gene, with sequences filed in Chinese patent CN105087789A. The second PCR round used universal primers. The Roche High Pure PCR Template Preparation Kit was used to extract genomic DNA from frozen PBMCs. Libraries were sequenced paired-end with 151 bp reads on an Illumina HiSeq 3000. The published analysis was carried out like this. CutAdapt was used to remove raw reads lacking the multiplex PCR primer sequences. Using PEAR, the high-quality paired reads were merged into contigs. By aligning each contig to reference sequences, MiXCR assigned the TRB V, D and J gene segments to that contig. To remove sequencing errors, CDR3 sequences were clustered according to base quality and sequence similarity. Diversity was measured as Shannon entropy normalized by the natural log of productive TCR sequence number. To get clonality, Shannon entropy was divided by the natural log of the number of unique clonotypes, and that result was subtracted from one. Using the Youden index from ROC curves, the researchers picked the repertoire-metric cut-offs for progression-free survival, and all analyses were carried out in R 3.5.3. The raw public reads went through TCRdb reprocessing: fastp at Q25, MiXCR clone calling, in-frame beta chains kept. Identical CDR3 proteins give one entry, which carries the most common genes and DNA. The V and J calls come from TCRdb's annotation, not from the publication. A total of 10,000 or so distinct CDR3 sequences appear in this sample, roughly 50% of them only once. The top ten hold 7% of the sample.

The sequence was collected from a donor aged 50 or older with non-small cell lung cancer. The sequencing used PBMCs, collected before or after stereotactic body radiation therapy (not recorded which). The chain is assembled from TRBV24-1 and TRBJ2-5, with TRBD2 perhaps the D gene, on 5 matching bases. Gene TRBJ2-1 matches the end of the DNA better, so the J call may be wrong. In nucleotide form, the sequence is TGTGCCACCAGTAATCCGAGCCCCGTACTAGGGCAATTACAGTTCTTC. This gives the protein CATSNPSPVLGQLQFF.